The 7 T cell receptor beta chains below all came from one sample that was sequenced in a study of breast tumors, draining lymph nodes, adjacent tissues. Axillary draining lymph nodes of breast cancer patients supplied the node samples. TCRdb recomputed calls from the multiplex PCR reads with MiXCR, one row per CDR3 protein. The repertoire includes some 85,000 distinct CDR3 sequences, about 27% of them detected once, and over 7.5% sits in the top ten. The sample taken for sequencing was axillary lymph node tissue. Source of these receptors: a female donor with breast cancer. Some clones in this sample may be carry-over from other donors' samples.

This clonotype was seen ten or more times. The chain recombines TRBV12-3 or TRBV12-4 with TRBJ2-1; 7 bases agree with TRBD2. With 4 bases clipped from V and 2 bases from J, the junction kept 5 bases outside the gene matches. The CDR3 loop spans 15 amino acids. The CDR3 nucleotides are TGTGCCAGCAGTTCTTTTGGGACTACCTACAATGAGCAGTTCTTC. It codes for CASSSFGTTYNEQFF.

This clonotype was counted once. The final CDR3 position lacks the conserved phenylalanine or tryptophan, pointing to a likely read error. The DNA is omitted, as the CDR3 cannot be located on it reliably, and the CDR3 follows TCRdb's listing. V and J are TRBV9 and TRBJ1-3. The germline V gene has CDR1 SGDLS and CDR2 YYNGEE. The CDR3 contains 9 residues when both ends are counted. CDR3 region: CASSEIGLS.

A note on this clonotype: Lacking the conserved final phenylalanine or tryptophan, this CDR3 likely reflects a read error. J is TRBJ2-2 and V is TRBV6-6; TRBD2 matches 9 bases. The germline V gene encodes CDR1 MNHNY and CDR2 SVGAGI (reference sequence). With 6 bases clipped from V and 2 bases from J, the junction kept 10 bases outside the gene matches. This CDR3 spans 17 amino acids. The CDR3 is CASRPSELAGNTGELFL. In DNA form, the CDR3 reads TGTGCCAGCAGACCCTCTGAACTAGCGGGCAACACCGGGGAGCTGTTTTTA.

This clonotype came up many times. The DNA for the CDR3 is TGCGCCAGCAGCTTTAGCGGGACGGTAGGTGGGGGTGAGCAGTTCTTC. It encodes CASSFSGTVGGGEQFF. The chain couples TRBV5-1 to TRBJ2-1; 8 bases line up with TRBD2. Germline values: CDR1 SGHRS, CDR2 YFSETQ. The CDR3 covers 16 residues. The trim removed 2 bases at V and 9 bases at J, leaving 13 bases unmatched. Full variable domain (missing parts from reference TRBV5-1 and TRBJ2-1): KAGVTQTPRYLIKTRGQQVTLSCSPISGHRSVSWYQQTPGQGLQFLFEYFSETQRNKGNFPGRFSGRQFSNSRSEMNVSTLELGDSALYLCASSFSGTVGGGEQFFGPGTRLTVL.

Many counts were recorded for this clonotype. The chain carries TRBV6-1 and TRBJ2-2; D ambiguous. Germline V CDR1 and CDR2: MNHNS, SASEGT. There are 14 residues in the CDR3. Deletions cut 7 bases from V and 1 base from J, with 10 bases between. The DNA of the CDR3 is TGTGCCAGCAATGCGAAACTGAACACCGGGGAGCTGTTTTTT. Residues: CASNAKLNTGELFF.

The CDR3 loop is CATSDSWASGGQYF. CDR3 bases: TGTGCCACCAGTGACTCCTGGGCCTCGGGCGGGCAGTACTTC. The chain recombines TRBV24-1 with TRBJ2-7; D unresolved. The CDR3 is 14 residues long. V lost 4 bases to trimming and J lost 9 bases, with 18 bases between them. Per the germline V gene, CDR1 is KGHDR and CDR2 is SFDVKD.

As for this clonotype: Sequence at one end of the junction differs from germline and may be a read error. CDR3 in DNA: TGTGCCAGCACTCAAACCTCAGTCCCTAGCGACTCCTGCGAGCAGTACTTC. Protein sequence: CASTQTSVPSDSCEQYF. This rearrangement joins TRBV12-3 or TRBV12-4 to TRBJ2-7, with a possible D match to TRBD2 (6 bases). The CDR3 sequence is 17 residues long.